This TCR beta chain derives from a study of blood T cell repertoires in COVID-19. Germline V gene data show CDR1 as ENHRY and CDR2 as SYGVKD. CDR3 size: 15 residues. V was clipped by 6 bases and J by 1 base; unmatched bases: 7. Original analysis: Counts of nucleated cells, estimated from reference gene primer amplification, were obtained. Assay: immunoSEQ multiplex PCR; the TCRdb copy retains only in-frame clones and omits some. From that table come the V and J calls and clone size; the DNA was used to work out D and trimming. The sample lists 60,000 to 75,000 clones; 86% were seen once. Sequences were obtained from peripheral blood. The TCR sequence derives from a man under 40 with acute or convalescent COVID-19. The chain couples TRBV10-3 to TRBJ2-5; 8 positions match TRBD2. The CDR3 region has the DNA TGTGCCATCAGCCCCGATAGCGGGGCCCAAGAGACCCAGTACTTC. Amino acids: CAISPDSGAQETQYF.